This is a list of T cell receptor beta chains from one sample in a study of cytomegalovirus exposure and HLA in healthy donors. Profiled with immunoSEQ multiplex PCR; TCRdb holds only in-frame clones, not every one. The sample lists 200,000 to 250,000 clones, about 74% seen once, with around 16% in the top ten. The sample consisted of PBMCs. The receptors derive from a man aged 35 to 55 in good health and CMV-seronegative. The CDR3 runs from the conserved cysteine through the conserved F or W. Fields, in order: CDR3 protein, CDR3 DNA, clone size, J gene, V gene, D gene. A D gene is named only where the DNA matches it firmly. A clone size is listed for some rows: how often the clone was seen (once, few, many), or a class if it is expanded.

CDR3 protein: CASSFRLAGSSDTQYF; CDR3 DNA: TGTGCCAGCAGCTTCCGTTTAGCGGGATCGTCAGATACGCAGTATTTT; clone size: -; J gene: TRBJ2-3; V gene: TRBV5-4; D gene: TRBD2
CDR3 protein: CASSYTGGAYNEQFF; CDR3 DNA: TGTGCCAGCAGTTACACAGGGGGCGCGTACAATGAGCAGTTCTTC; clone size: -; J gene: TRBJ2-1; V gene: TRBV11-3; D gene: TRBD1
CDR3 protein: CASSLYTGLGNQPQHF; CDR3 DNA: TGTGCCAGCAGTTTGTATACAGGGTTGGGAAATCAGCCCCAGCATTTT; clone size: -; J gene: TRBJ1-5; V gene: TRBV28; D gene: -
CDR3 protein: CASSLGPIGGTSYEQYF; CDR3 DNA: TGCGCCAGCAGCTTGGGCCCGATCGGGGGGACCTCCTACGAGCAGTACTTC; clone size: -; J gene: TRBJ2-7; V gene: TRBV5-1; D gene: TRBD2
CDR3 protein: CASNPGGANQPQHF; CDR3 DNA: TGTGCCAGCAACCCTGGGGGGGCCAATCAGCCCCAGCATTTT; clone size: -; J gene: TRBJ1-5; V gene: TRBV28; D gene: -
CDR3 protein: CASSQSPAGKNEAFF; CDR3 DNA: TGCGCCAGCAGCCAATCCCCGGCAGGGAAGAATGAAGCTTTCTTT; clone size: few; J gene: TRBJ1-1; V gene: TRBV4-1; D gene: -
CDR3 protein: CASSLLEEETQYF; CDR3 DNA: TGTGCCAGTAGTCTGCTGGAGGAAGAGACCCAGTACTTC; clone size: -; J gene: TRBJ2-5; V gene: TRBV19; D gene: -
CDR3 protein: CASSAVLANEKLFF; CDR3 DNA: TGTGCCAGCAGTGCGGTTTTAGCTAATGAAAAACTGTTTTTT; clone size: -; J gene: TRBJ1-4; V gene: TRBV25-1; D gene: -
CDR3 protein: CASKREAEAFF; CDR3 DNA: TGTGCCAGCAAAAGAGAGGCTGAAGCTTTCTTT; clone size: -; J gene: TRBJ1-1; V gene: TRBV28; D gene: -
CDR3 protein: CASSVGGVENIQYF; CDR3 DNA: TGTGCCAGCAGCGTAGGGGGGGTAGAAAACATTCAGTACTTC; clone size: -; J gene: TRBJ2-4; V gene: TRBV9; D gene: -
CDR3 protein: CASSARRGLDYGYTF; CDR3 DNA: TGTGCCAGCAGCGCCCGGAGGGGGCTGGACTATGGCTACACCTTC; clone size: -; J gene: TRBJ1-2; V gene: TRBV6-4; D gene: TRBD1
CDR3 protein: CASSPSGAQETQYF; CDR3 DNA: TGTGCCAGCAGCCCTAGCGGGGCTCAAGAGACCCAGTACTTC; clone size: -; J gene: TRBJ2-5; V gene: TRBV9; D gene: TRBD2
CDR3 protein: CASSAQAMGALGYNEQFF; CDR3 DNA: TGTGCCAGCAGCGCTCAGGCGATGGGGGCTCTAGGGTACAATGAGCAGTTCTTC; clone size: -; J gene: TRBJ2-1; V gene: TRBV9; D gene: -
CDR3 protein: CASSPGIQETQYF; CDR3 DNA: TGTGCCAGCAGCCCCGGGATCCAAGAGACCCAGTACTTC; clone size: few; J gene: TRBJ2-5; V gene: TRBV5-4; D gene: -
CDR3 protein: CASSVGQGFPEQYF; CDR3 DNA: TGTGCCAGCAGCGTGGGACAGGGCTTCCCCGAGCAGTACTTC; clone size: -; J gene: TRBJ2-7; V gene: TRBV5-4; D gene: TRBD1
CDR3 protein: CASSLWTSGRTYNEQFF; CDR3 DNA: TGTGCCAGCAGCTTGTGGACTAGCGGGAGAACCTACAATGAGCAGTTCTTC; clone size: -; J gene: TRBJ2-1; V gene: TRBV5-6; D gene: TRBD2
CDR3 protein: CATGPKIEQYF; CDR3 DNA: TGTGCCACAGGCCCGAAAATCGAGCAGTACTTC; clone size: -; J gene: TRBJ2-7; V gene: TRBV19; D gene: -
CDR3 protein: CASSVSGRSGQPQHF; CDR3 DNA: TGTGCCAGCAGCGTAAGCGGTCGGTCAGGTCAGCCCCAGCATTTT; clone size: -; J gene: TRBJ1-5; V gene: TRBV9; D gene: -
CDR3 protein: CASSPEGQGLSYEQYF; CDR3 DNA: TGTGCCAGCAGCCCGGAGGGACAGGGACTCTCCTACGAGCAGTACTTC; clone size: -; J gene: TRBJ2-7; V gene: TRBV7-9; D gene: TRBD1
CDR3 protein: CASSHEGQVDQPQHF; CDR3 DNA: TGCGCCAGCAGCCATGAGGGACAGGTAGATCAGCCCCAGCATTTT; clone size: -; J gene: TRBJ1-5; V gene: TRBV4-1; D gene: TRBD1